This TCR beta chain was observed in a study of preoperative IRX-2 immunotherapy in early breast cancer. Clones were sequenced by immunoSEQ multiplex PCR, and TCRdb holds only the in-frame ones, with some missing. The sample gives 90,000 to 100,000 clones, around 86% of which show up once; roughly 2% is in the top ten. Treatment: preoperative locoregional IRX-2 cytokine immunotherapy. The CDR3 runs to 14 residues. Germline V gene data show CDR1 as GTSNPN and CDR2 as SVGIG (reference sequence). V was cut by 0 bases and J by 6 bases, with 12 bases left in between. The receptor was derived from a human donor with breast cancer. Here the sequenced sample was tumor tissue, taken after IRX-2 immunotherapy. The chain employs TRBV30 and TRBJ1-3; D not resolved. The CDR3: CAWSVGSYLNTIYF. CDR3 bases: TGTGCCTGGAGTGTAGGGAGCTACCTAAACACCATATATTTT.